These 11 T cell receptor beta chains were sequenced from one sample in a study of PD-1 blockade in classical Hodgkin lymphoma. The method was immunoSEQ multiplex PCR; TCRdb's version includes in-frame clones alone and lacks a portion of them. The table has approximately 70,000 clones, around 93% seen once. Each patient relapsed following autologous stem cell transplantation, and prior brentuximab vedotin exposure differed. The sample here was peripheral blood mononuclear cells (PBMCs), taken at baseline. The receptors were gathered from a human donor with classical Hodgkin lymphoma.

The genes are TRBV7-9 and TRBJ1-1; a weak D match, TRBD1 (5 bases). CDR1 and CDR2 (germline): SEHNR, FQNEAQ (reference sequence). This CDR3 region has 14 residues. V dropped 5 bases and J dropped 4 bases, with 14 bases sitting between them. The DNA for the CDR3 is TGTGCCAGCAGCGGAACGGGACCTAGCACTGAAGCTTTCTTT. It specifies CASSGTGPSTEAFF.

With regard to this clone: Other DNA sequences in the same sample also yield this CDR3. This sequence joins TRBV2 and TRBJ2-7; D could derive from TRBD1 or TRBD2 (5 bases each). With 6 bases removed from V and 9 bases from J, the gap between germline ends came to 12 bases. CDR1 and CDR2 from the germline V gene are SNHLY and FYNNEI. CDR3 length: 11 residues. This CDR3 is CASSDLGPQYF. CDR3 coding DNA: TGTGCCAGCAGCGATCTGGGACCGCAGTACTTC.

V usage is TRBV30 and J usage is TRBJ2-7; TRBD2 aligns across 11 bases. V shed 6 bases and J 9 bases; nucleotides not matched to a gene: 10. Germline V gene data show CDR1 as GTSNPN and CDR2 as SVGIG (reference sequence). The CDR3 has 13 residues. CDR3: CACLAGGSYRQYF. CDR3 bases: TGTGCCTGCTTAGCGGGAGGGTCTTACCGGCAGTACTTC.

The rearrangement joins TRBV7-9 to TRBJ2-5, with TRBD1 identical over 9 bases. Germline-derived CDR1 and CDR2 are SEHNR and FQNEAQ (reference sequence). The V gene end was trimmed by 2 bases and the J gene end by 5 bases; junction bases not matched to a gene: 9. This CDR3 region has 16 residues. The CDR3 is CASSLPQQGAEETQYF. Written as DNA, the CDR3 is TGTGCCAGCAGCTTACCCCAACAGGGGGCTGAGGAGACCCAGTACTTC. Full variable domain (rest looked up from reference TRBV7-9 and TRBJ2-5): DTGVSQNPRHKITKRGQNVTFRCDPISEHNRLYWYRQTLGQGPEFLTYFQNEAQLEKSRLLSDRFSAERPKGSFSTLEIQRTEQGDSAMYLCASSLPQQGAEETQYFGPGTRLLVL.

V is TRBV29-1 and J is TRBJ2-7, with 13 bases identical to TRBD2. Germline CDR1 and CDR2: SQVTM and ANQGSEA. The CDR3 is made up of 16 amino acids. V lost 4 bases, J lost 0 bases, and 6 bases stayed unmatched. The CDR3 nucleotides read TGCAGCGTTGCCGGGACTAGCGGGGAGTCCTCCTACGAGCAGTACTTC. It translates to CSVAGTSGESSYEQYF.

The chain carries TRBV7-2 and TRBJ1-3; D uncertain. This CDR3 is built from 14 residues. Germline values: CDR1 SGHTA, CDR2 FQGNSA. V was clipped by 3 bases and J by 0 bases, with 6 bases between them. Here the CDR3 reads CASSFPSSGNTIYF. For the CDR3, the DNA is TGTGCCAGCAGCTTCCCCAGCTCTGGAAACACCATATATTTT.

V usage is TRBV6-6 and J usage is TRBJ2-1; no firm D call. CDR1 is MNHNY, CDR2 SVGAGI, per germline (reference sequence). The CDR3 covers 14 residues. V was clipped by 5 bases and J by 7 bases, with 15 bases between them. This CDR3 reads CASSHWTGSNEQFF. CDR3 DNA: TGTGCCAGCAGTCATTGGACCGGAAGTAATGAGCAGTTCTTC.

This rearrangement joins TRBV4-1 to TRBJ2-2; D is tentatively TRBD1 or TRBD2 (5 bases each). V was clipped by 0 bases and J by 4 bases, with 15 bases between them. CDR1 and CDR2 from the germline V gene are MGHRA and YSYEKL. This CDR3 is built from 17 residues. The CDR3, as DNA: TGCGCCAGCAGCCAAGATTCCGCCGGGGCAGGCACCGGGGAGCTGTTTTTT. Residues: CASSQDSAGAGTGELFF.

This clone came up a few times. The CDR3 spells CASSGQGITNEKLFF. As DNA, the CDR3 is TGTGCCAGCAGCGGACAGGGTATAACTAATGAAAAACTGTTTTTT. The chain is built from TRBV5-5 and TRBJ1-4; 8 nucleotides match TRBD1. Germline V gene lookup returns CDR1 SGHKS and CDR2 YYEKEE (reference sequence). The junction had 3 bases not matched to a gene; V was cut back by 4 bases and J by 1 base. The CDR3 length is 15 residues.

CDR3 bases: TGCGCCAGCGTACCGGGACAGGGCGCCTATAGCAATCAGCCCCAGCATTTT. Residues: CASVPGQGAYSNQPQHF. The chain recombines TRBV23-1 with TRBJ1-5; 9 bases map to TRBD1. TRBV23-1 is reported as an ORF; its role is uncertain. This CDR3 has 17 residues. V trimming: 8 bases; J trimming: 0 bases; junction bases outside the gene matches: 11.

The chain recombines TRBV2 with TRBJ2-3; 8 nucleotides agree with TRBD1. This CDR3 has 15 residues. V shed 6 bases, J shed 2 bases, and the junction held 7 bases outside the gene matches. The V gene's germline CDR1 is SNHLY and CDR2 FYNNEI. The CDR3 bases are TGTGCCAGCAGCCCCGGGACAGGCTACACAGATACGCAGTATTTT. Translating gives CASSPGTGYTDTQYF.